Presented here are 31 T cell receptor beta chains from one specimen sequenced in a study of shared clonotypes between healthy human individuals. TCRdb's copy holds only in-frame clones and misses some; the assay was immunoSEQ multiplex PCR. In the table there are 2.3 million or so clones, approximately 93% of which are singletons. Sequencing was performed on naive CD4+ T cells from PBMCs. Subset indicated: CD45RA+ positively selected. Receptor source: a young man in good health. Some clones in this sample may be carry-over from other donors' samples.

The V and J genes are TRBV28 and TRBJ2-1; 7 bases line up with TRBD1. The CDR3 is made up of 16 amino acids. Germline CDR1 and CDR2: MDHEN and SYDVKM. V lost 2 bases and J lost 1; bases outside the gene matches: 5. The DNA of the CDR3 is TGTGCCAGCAGTTTACCACAGGGGTGGTCCTACAATGAGCAGTTCTTC. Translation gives CASSLPQGWSYNEQFF.

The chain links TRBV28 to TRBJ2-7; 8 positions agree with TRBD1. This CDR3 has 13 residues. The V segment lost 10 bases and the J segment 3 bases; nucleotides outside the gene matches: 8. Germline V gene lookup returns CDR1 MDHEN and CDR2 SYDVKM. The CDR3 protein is CATIQGAGYEQYF. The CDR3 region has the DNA TGTGCCACGATTCAGGGGGCGGGCTACGAGCAGTACTTC.

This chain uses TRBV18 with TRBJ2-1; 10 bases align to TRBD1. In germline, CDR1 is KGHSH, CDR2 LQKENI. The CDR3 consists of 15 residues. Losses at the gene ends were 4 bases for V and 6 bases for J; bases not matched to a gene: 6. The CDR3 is CASSLGTGESNEQFF. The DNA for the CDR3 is TGTGCCAGCTCACTAGGGACAGGGGAGAGCAATGAGCAGTTCTTC.

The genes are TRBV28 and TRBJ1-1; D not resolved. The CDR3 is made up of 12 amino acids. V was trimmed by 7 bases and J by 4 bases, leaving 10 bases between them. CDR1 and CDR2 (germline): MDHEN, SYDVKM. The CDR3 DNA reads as TGTGCCAGCAAAGGAGGGCCCACTGAAGCTTTCTTT. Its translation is CASKGGPTEAFF.

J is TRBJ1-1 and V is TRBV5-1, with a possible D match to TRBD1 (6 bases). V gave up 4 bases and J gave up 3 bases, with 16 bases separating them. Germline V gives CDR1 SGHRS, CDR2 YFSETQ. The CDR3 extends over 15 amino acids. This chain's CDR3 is CASSLDGQGYTEAFF. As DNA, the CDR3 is TGCGCCAGCAGCCTGGACGGCCAGGGGTACACTGAAGCTTTCTTT.

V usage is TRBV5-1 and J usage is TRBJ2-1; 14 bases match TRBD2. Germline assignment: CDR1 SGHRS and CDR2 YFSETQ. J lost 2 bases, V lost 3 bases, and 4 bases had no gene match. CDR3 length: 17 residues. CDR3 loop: CASSWGLAGAPYNEQFF. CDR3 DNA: TGCGCCAGCAGCTGGGGACTAGCGGGAGCCCCCTACAATGAGCAGTTCTTC.

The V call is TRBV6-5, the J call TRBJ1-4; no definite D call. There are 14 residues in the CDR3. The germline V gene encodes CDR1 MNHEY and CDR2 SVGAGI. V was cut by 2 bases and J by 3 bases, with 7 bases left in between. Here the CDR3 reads CASSYRAANEKLFF. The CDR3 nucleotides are TGTGCCAGCAGTTACAGGGCAGCTAATGAAAAACTGTTTTTT.

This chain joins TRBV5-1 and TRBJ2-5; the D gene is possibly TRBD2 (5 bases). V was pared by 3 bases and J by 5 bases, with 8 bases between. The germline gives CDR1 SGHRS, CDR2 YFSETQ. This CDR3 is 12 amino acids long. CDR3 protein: CASSYSVETQYF. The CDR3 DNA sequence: TGCGCCAGCAGCTATAGCGTGGAGACCCAGTACTTC.

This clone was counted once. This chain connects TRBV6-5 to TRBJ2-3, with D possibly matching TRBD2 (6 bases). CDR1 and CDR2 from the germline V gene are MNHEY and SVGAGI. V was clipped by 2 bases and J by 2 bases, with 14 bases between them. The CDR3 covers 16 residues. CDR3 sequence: CASSYLGGADTDTQYF. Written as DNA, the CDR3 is TGTGCCAGCAGTTACCTGGGGGGAGCGGACACAGATACGCAGTATTTT.

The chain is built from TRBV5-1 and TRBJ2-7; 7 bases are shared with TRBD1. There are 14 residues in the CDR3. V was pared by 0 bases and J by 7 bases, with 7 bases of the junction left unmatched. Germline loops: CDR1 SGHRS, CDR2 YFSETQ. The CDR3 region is CASSLGQGIREQYF. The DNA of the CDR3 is TGCGCCAGCAGCTTGGGACAGGGAATAAGGGAGCAGTACTTC.

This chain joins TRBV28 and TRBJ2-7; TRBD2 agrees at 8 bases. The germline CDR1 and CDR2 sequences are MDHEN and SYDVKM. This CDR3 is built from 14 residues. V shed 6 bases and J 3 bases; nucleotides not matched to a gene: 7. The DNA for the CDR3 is TGTGCCAGCAGAAGATCAGCGGGAGTCTACGAGCAGTACTTC. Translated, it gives CASRRSAGVYEQYF. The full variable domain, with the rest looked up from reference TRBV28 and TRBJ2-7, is DVKVTQSSRYLVKRTGEKVFLECVQDMDHENMFWYRQDPGLGLRLIYFSYDVKMKEKGDIPEGYSVSREKKERFSLILESASTNQTSMYLCASRRSAGVYEQYFGPGTRLTVT.

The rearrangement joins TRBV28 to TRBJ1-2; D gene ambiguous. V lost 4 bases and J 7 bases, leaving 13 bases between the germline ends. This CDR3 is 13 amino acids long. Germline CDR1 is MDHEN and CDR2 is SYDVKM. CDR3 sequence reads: CASSSPRHPGYTF. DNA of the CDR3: TGTGCCAGCAGTTCCCCTAGGCATCCTGGCTACACCTTC.

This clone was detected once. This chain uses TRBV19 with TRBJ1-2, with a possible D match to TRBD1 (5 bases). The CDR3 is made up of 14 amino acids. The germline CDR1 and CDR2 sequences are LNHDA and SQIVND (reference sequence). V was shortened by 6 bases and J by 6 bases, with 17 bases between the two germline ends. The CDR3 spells CASSPWASGDGYTF. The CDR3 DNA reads TGTGCCAGTAGCCCCTGGGCCTCGGGGGATGGCTACACCTTC. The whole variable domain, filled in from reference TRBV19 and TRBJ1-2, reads DGGITQSPKYLFRKEGQNVTLSCEQNLNHDAMYWYRQDPGQGLRLIYYSQIVNDFQKGDIAEGYSVSREKKESFPLTVTSAQKNPTAFYLCASSPWASGDGYTFGSGTRLTVV.

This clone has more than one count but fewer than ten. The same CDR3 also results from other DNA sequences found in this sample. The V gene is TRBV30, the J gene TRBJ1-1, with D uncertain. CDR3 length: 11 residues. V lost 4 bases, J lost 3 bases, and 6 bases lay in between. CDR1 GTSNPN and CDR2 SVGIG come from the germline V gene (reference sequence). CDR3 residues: CAWTGDTEAFF. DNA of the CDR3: TGTGCCTGGACGGGTGACACTGAAGCTTTCTTT.

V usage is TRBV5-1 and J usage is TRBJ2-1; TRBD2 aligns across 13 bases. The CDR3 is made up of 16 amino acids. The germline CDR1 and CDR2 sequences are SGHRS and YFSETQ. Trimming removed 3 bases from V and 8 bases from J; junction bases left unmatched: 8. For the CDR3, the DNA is TGCGCCAGCAGCTCGGGGGGACTAGCGGGACTCGATGAGCAGTTCTTC. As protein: CASSSGGLAGLDEQFF.

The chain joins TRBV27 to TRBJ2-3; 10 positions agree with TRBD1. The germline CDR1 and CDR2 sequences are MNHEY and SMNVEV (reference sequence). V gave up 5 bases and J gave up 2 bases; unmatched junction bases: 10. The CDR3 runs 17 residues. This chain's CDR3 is CASSKMRQGAFTDTQYF. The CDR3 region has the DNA TGTGCCAGCAGTAAAATGAGACAGGGGGCTTTCACAGATACGCAGTATTTT.

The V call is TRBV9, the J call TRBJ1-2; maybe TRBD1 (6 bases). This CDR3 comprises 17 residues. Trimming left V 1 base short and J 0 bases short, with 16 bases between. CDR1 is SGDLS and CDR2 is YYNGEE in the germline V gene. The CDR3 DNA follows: TGTGCCAGCAGCGTACCCCGACGGGGGGCCTCTAACTATGGCTACACCTTC. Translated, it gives CASSVPRRGASNYGYTF.

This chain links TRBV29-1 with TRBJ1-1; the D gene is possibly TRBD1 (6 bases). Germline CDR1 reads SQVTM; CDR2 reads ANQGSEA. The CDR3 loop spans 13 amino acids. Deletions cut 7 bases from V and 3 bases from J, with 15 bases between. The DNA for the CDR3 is TGCAGCGCCGGAACAGGGTTCCACACTGAAGCTTTCTTT. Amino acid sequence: CSAGTGFHTEAFF.

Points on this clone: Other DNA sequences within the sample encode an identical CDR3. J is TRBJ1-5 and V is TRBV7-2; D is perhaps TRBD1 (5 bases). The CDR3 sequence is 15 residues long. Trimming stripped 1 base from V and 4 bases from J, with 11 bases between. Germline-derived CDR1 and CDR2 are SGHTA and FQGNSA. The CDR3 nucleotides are TGTGCCAGCAGCTTAGGGGTGGGGGGGAATCAGCCCCAGCATTTT. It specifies CASSLGVGGNQPQHF.

CDR3 sequence reads: CASSPDIPVGTEAFF. CDR3 coding DNA: TGTGCCAGCTCACCCGATATCCCTGTCGGCACTGAAGCTTTCTTT. This rearrangement joins TRBV18 to TRBJ1-1; D is undetermined. CDR1 KGHSH and CDR2 LQKENI come from the germline V gene. V lost 3 bases, J lost 4 bases, and 15 bases lay in between. The CDR3 covers 15 residues. Drawing the rest from reference TRBV18 and TRBJ1-1, the complete variable domain is NAGVMQNPRHLVRRRGQEARLRCSPMKGHSHVYWYRQLPEEGLKFMVYLQKENIIDESGMPKERFSAEFPKEGPSILRIQQVVRGDSAAYFCASSPDIPVGTEAFFGQGTRLTVV.

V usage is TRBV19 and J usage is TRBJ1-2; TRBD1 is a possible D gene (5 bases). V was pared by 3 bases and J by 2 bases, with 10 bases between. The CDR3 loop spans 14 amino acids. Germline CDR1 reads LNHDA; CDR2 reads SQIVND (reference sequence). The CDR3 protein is CASSITGVNYGYTF. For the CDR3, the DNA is TGTGCCAGTAGTATCACAGGAGTAAACTATGGCTACACCTTC. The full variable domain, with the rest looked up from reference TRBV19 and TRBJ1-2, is DGGITQSPKYLFRKEGQNVTLSCEQNLNHDAMYWYRQDPGQGLRLIYYSQIVNDFQKGDIAEGYSVSREKKESFPLTVTSAQKNPTAFYLCASSITGVNYGYTFGSGTRLTVV.

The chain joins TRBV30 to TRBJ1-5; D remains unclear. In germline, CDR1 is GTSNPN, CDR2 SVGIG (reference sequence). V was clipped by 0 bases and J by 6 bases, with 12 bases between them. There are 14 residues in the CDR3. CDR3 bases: TGTGCCTGGAGTGTACTTGGAGGAAGTCAGCCCCAGCATTTT. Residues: CAWSVLGGSQPQHF.

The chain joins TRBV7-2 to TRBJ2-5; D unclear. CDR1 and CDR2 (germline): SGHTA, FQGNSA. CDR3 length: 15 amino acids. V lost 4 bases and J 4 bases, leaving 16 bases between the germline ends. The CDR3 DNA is TGTGCCAGCAGCTCCCCGGCCAGCAGAAGAGAGACCCAGTACTTC. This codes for CASSSPASRRETQYF.

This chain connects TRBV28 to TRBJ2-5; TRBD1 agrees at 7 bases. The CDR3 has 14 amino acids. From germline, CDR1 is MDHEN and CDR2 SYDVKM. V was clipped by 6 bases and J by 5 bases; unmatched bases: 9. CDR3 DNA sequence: TGTGCCAGCAGACCTCTCGACAGGGTGGAGACCCAGTACTTC. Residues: CASRPLDRVETQYF.

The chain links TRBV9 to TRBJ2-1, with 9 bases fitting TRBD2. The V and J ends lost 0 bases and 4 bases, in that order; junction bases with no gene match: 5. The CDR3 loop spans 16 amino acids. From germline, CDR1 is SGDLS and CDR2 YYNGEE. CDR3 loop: CASSVDPSGEYNEQFF. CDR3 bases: TGTGCCAGCAGCGTAGATCCTAGCGGGGAATACAATGAGCAGTTCTTC.

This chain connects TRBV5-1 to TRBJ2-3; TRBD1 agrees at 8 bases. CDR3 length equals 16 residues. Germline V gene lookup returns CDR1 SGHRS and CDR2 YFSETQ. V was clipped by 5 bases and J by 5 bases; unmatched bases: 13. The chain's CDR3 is CASRYQDRVPVDTQYF. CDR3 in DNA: TGCGCCAGCAGGTACCAGGACAGGGTACCCGTAGATACGCAGTATTTT.

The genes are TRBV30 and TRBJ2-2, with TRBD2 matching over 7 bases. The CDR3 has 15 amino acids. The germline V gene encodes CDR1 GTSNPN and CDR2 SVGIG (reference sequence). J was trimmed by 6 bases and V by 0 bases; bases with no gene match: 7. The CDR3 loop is CAWSVSAGVAGELFF. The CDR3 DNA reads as TGTGCCTGGAGTGTCAGTGCGGGGGTCGCCGGGGAGCTGTTTTTT.

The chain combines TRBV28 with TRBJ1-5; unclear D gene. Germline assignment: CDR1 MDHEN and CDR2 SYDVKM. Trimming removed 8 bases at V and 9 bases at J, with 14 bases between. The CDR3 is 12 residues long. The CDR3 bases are TGTGCCAGCCAGACGGGAATCCGGCCCCAGCATTTT. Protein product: CASQTGIRPQHF.

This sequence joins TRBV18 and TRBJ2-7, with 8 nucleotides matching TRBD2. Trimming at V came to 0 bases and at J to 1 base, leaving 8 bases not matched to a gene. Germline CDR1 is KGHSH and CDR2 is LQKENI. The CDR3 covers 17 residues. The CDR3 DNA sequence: TGTGCCAGCTCACCACCGTTTATGGCTAGCGGGTCCTACGAGCAGTACTTC. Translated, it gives CASSPPFMASGSYEQYF.

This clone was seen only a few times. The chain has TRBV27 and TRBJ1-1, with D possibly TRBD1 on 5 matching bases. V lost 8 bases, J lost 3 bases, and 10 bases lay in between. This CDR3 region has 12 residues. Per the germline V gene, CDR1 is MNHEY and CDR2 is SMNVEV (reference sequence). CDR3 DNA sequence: TGTGCCAGCGGACGGGGGTACACTGAAGCTTTCTTT. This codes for CASGRGYTEAFF.

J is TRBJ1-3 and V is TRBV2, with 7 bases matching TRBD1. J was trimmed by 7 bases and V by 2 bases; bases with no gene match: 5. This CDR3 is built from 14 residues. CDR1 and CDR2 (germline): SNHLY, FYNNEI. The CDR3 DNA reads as TGTGCCAGCAGTGAATGGCAGGGGGGGAACACCATATATTTT. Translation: CASSEWQGGNTIYF.